The present T cell receptor beta chain was sequenced within a study of shared clonotypes between healthy human individuals. It was across several immunoSEQ plates that each subset's genomic DNA was evenly split. Per the original data handling: As immunoSEQ supplied junction-only sequences (without quality scores), filtering differed. TCRdb keeps only in-frame clones here, not all; method: immunoSEQ multiplex PCR. From that table come the V and J calls and clone size; the DNA was used to work out D and trimming. The sample consists of roughly 1,500,000 clones, about 98% of them appearing once. CDR1 and CDR2 from the germline V gene are MNHNS and SASEGT. The CDR3 covers 11 residues. The CD4+ fraction was divided into a CD45RA+ naive subset and a CD45RA-negative memory subset.

The origin of this receptor is a man aged 25-45 years in good health. The chain has TRBV6-1 and TRBJ1-2; D is ambiguous. The sequenced sample consisted of naive CD4+ T cells sorted from blood. Documented subset: CD45RA+ positively selected. CDR3 in DNA: TGTGTGCCAACAAGGCGTAATGGCTACACCTTC. This codes for CVPTRRNGYTF.